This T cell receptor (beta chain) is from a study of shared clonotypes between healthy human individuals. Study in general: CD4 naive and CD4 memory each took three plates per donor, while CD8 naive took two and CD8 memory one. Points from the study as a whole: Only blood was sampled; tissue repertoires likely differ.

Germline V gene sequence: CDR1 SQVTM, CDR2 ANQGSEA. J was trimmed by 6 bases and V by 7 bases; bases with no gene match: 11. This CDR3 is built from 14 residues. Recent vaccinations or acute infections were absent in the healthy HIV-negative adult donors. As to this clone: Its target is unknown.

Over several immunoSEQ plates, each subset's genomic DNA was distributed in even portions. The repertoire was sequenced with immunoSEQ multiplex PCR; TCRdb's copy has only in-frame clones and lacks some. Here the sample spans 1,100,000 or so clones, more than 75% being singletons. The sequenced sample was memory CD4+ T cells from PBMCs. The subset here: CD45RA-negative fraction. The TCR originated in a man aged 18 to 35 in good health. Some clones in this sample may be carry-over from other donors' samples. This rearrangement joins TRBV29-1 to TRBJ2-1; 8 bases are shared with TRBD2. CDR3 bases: TGCAGCGACCTAGCGGGCCCTTGGGGCAATGAGCAGTTCTTC. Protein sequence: CSDLAGPWGNEQFF.